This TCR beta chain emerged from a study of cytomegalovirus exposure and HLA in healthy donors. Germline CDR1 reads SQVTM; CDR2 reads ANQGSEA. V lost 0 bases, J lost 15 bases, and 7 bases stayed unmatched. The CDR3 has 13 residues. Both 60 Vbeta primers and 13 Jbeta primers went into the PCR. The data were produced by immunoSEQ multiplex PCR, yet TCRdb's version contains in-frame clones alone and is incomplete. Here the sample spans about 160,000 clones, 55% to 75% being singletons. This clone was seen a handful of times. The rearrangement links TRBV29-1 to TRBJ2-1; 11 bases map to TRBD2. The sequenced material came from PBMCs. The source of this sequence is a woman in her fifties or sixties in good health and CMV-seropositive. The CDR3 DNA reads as TGCAGCGTTGAAGATAGTAGCGGGAGGGCCGGGTTCTTC. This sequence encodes CSVEDSSGRAGFF.